Each of the 13 T cell receptor beta chains below was sequenced from the same sample in a study of T cell repertoires in cytomegalovirus infection. Each CDR3 protein is one row after TCRdb ran MiXCR on the reads. The sample holds a few hundred thousand distinct CDR3 sequences, 15% to 20% seen once. The specimen sequenced was PBMCs. The receptor set was obtained from a human donor in good health (CMV status not recorded). Some clones in this sample may be carry-over from other donors' samples.

This rearrangement joins TRBV19 to TRBJ2-1; 10 nucleotides align to TRBD2. Trimming removed 6 bases from V and 8 bases from J; junction bases left unmatched: 10. CDR3 length: 15 residues. The germline CDR1 and CDR2 sequences are LNHDA and SQIVND (reference sequence). CDR3 DNA: TGTGCCAGTAGGGAGAAGCGGGGGGGCCTCGATGAGCAGTTCTTC. Its protein product is CASREKRGGLDEQFF.

This clonotype has just a few counts. V gene TRBV4-3 combines with J gene TRBJ2-7; unclear D gene. V was cut by 1 base and J by 6 bases, with 16 bases left in between. The germline CDR1 and CDR2 sequences are LGHNA and YSLEER. The CDR3 is 15 amino acids. CDR3 coding DNA: TGCGCCAGCAGCCAAGGGGTCACTGGCCCCCTCGAGCAGTACTTC. Amino acids: CASSQGVTGPLEQYF.

The chain couples TRBV28 to TRBJ1-1; maybe TRBD1 (5 bases). V was pared by 5 bases and J by 5 bases, with 12 bases between. Looked up from germline, CDR1 is MDHEN and CDR2 is SYDVKM. The length of the CDR3 is 13 residues. The DNA for the CDR3 is TGTGCCAGCAGTGCCGGGGGGGGAACTGAAGCTTTCTTT. The encoded protein is CASSAGGGTEAFF.

The chain is built from TRBV28 and TRBJ2-4; the D is unclear. The CDR3 loop spans 11 amino acids. Per the germline V gene, CDR1 is MDHEN and CDR2 is SYDVKM. Trimming took 5 bases from V and 15 from J, leaving 14 bases between them. The CDR3 protein is CASSQGLIGYF. CDR3 bases: TGTGCCAGCAGTCAAGGGCTTATTGGGTACTTC.

The gene calls are TRBV6-2 or TRBV6-3 and TRBJ2-7; 8 bases map to TRBD2. V shed 4 bases, J shed 2 bases, and the junction held 10 bases outside the gene matches. The length of the CDR3 is 16 residues. Per germline, CDR1 MNHEY and CDR2 SVGEGT. The CDR3 spells CASSSPRRGLAYEQYF. In nucleotides, the CDR3 is TGTGCCAGCAGTTCCCCGAGGAGGGGACTAGCCTACGAGCAGTACTTC.

This clonotype has just a few counts. The CDR3 here is CASSLGGSHQETQYF. In nucleotides, the CDR3 is TGTGCCAGCAGCTTAGGCGGCAGCCACCAAGAGACCCAGTACTTC. The chain recombines TRBV11-2 with TRBJ2-5; D uncertain. This CDR3 contains 15 residues. The V and J ends lost 1 base and 0 bases respectively, with 9 bases between them. Germline assignment: CDR1 SGHAT and CDR2 FQNNGV.

The table lists this clonotype with a few counts. V usage is TRBV29-1 and J usage is TRBJ2-6; D is undetermined. The CDR3 covers 14 residues. CDR1 SQVTM and CDR2 ANQGSEA come from the germline V gene. V dropped 6 bases and J dropped 2 bases, with 11 bases sitting between them. CDR3: CSVANYTGANVLTF. The CDR3 DNA reads TGCAGCGTGGCAAACTATACTGGGGCCAACGTCCTGACTTTC.

This sequence joins TRBV2 and TRBJ1-2; 7 bases are a match to TRBD1. The CDR3 is made up of 14 amino acids. With V trimmed by 7 bases and J by 4 bases, 9 bases remained unmatched. Germline loops: CDR1 SNHLY, CDR2 FYNNEI. CDR3 DNA sequence: TGTGCCAGCAACAACCCGGGACAGAGCTATGGCTACACCTTC. Its protein is CASNNPGQSYGYTF.

The chain carries TRBV6-5 and TRBJ2-7; 8 bases match TRBD1. V shed 4 bases and J 7 bases; nucleotides not matched to a gene: 12. The CDR3 is made up of 15 amino acids. The germline V gene encodes CDR1 MNHEY and CDR2 SVGAGI. The CDR3 DNA reads as TGTGCCAGCAGTTCTCTACCAGGGGGCATGAAAGAGCAGTACTTC. It encodes CASSSLPGGMKEQYF.

This clonotype came up many times. This chain links TRBV7-8 with TRBJ1-4; D is unresolved. CDR3 length: 16 residues. V shed 0 bases and J shed 0 bases, with 8 bases lying between them. Germline CDR1 reads SGHVS; CDR2 reads FQNEAQ. DNA of the CDR3: TGTGCCAGCAGCTTAGCCCCGCTCGCAACTAATGAAAAACTGTTTTTT. Translating gives CASSLAPLATNEKLFF.

The V gene is TRBV27, the J gene TRBJ2-1; TRBD2 matches 10 bases. Germline values: CDR1 MNHEY, CDR2 SMNVEV (reference sequence). Germline trimming cut 5 bases from V and 6 bases from J; bases unmatched to any gene: 10. This CDR3 is 16 amino acids long. In nucleotides, the CDR3 is TGTGCCAGCAGTACAGGGCGGCTAGCGGGAGCCAATGAGCAGTTCTTC. As protein: CASSTGRLAGANEQFF.

The rearrangement uses TRBV5-1 and TRBJ2-3; D not certain. This CDR3 comprises 14 residues. The germline V and J ends were trimmed by 1 base and 1 base, with 7 bases remaining between them. Germline CDR1 SGHRS, CDR2 YFSETQ. The CDR3 here is CASSLPPRTDTQYF. The DNA of the CDR3 is TGCGCCAGCAGCTTGCCGCCCCGCACAGATACGCAGTATTTT.

This sequence joins TRBV29-1 and TRBJ1-1; D ambiguous. The CDR3 covers 10 residues. V was trimmed by 7 bases and J by 4 bases, leaving 7 bases between them. CDR1 and CDR2 from the germline V gene are SQVTM and ANQGSEA. CDR3 coding DNA: TGCAGCGATTCCACCACTGAAGCTTTCTTT. Its protein product is CSDSTTEAFF.